The TCR beta chain under discussion was sequenced for a study of T cell responses to AZD1222 COVID-19 vaccine. Per the germline V gene, CDR1 is KGHSH and CDR2 is LQKENI. The CDR3 covers 19 residues. Trimming removed 0 bases from V and 1 base from J, with 18 bases in between. Only in-frame clones appear in the TCRdb table, and some are missing; sequencing was by immunoSEQ multiplex PCR. Its listing shows 150,000 or so clones. About this clone itself: Its antigen is as yet unknown.

Study findings and constraints: It was only after the peak T cell response that any repertoires were sampled. Nearly half of spike-specific TCRs reportedly target unmutated variant regions.

The chain couples TRBV18 to TRBJ1-4, with D maybe TRBD1 (6 bases). Sequencing was performed on peripheral blood. The origin of this receptor is an adult in good health. DNA of the CDR3: TGTGCCAGCTCACCACCGAGCAGGGGTATTGGTGGAACTAATGAAAAACTGTTTTTT. The encoded protein is CASSPPSRGIGGTNEKLFF.